The 15 T cell receptor beta chains reported below all come from one sample, sequenced in a study of OX40 agonist ivuxolimab in advanced cancers. The data were produced by immunoSEQ multiplex PCR, yet TCRdb's version contains in-frame clones alone and is incomplete. The sample shows tens of thousands of clones, approximately 89% of them seen only once. The specimen was CD4+ or CD8+ T cells sorted from blood, collected in a trial of the OX40 agonist ivuxolimab. These TCRs come from an adult with an advanced solid tumor such as melanoma, head and neck, liver or kidney cancer.

This rearrangement joins TRBV9 to TRBJ1-2, with a weak D call TRBD1 (5 bases). V dropped 0 bases and J dropped 0 bases, with 9 bases sitting between them. CDR3 size: 15 residues. Germline CDR1 reads SGDLS; CDR2 reads YYNGEE. CDR3: CASSVDGDPNYGYTF. The CDR3 bases are TGTGCCAGCAGCGTAGACGGGGACCCTAACTATGGCTACACCTTC. The full variable domain, completed using reference TRBV9 and TRBJ1-2, is DSGVTQTPKHLITATGQRVTLRCSPRSGDLSVYWYQQSLDQGLQFLIQYYNGEERAKGNILERFSAQQFPDLHSELNLSSLELGDSALYFCASSVDGDPNYGYTFGSGTRLTVV.

The chain combines TRBV6-5 with TRBJ2-7, with 13 bases lining up with TRBD2. Germline values: CDR1 MNHEY, CDR2 SVGAGI. With 4 bases clipped from V and 1 base from J, the junction kept 4 bases outside the gene matches. The CDR3 is 16 residues long. Here the CDR3 reads CASSSPTSGGSYEQYF. Here the CDR3 DNA reads TGTGCCAGCAGTTCCCCGACTAGCGGGGGGTCCTACGAGCAGTACTTC.

This chain connects TRBV5-4 to TRBJ2-7, with a tentative D call TRBD1 (5 bases). CDR1 and CDR2 from the germline V gene are SGHNT and YYREEE (reference sequence). The CDR3 is made up of 14 amino acids. Deletions cut 6 bases from V and 5 bases from J, with 18 bases between. CDR3 coding DNA: TGTGCCAGCAATAAGGGGCAGGAAGCCCACGAGCAGTACTTC. Protein sequence: CASNKGQEAHEQYF.

The chain joins TRBV18 to TRBJ1-1, with a tentative D call TRBD1 (6 bases). The CDR3 contains 13 residues. Trimming removed 1 base from V and 5 bases from J, with 8 bases in between. CDR1 and CDR2 (germline): KGHSH, LQKENI. CDR3 protein: CASSPLQGTEAFF. The CDR3 DNA is TGTGCCAGCTCACCACTGCAGGGGACTGAAGCTTTCTTT.

This chain joins TRBV4-2 and TRBJ1-2, with D hard to call. V was clipped by 0 bases and J by 0 bases, with 14 bases between them. Germline V gives CDR1 LGHNA, CDR2 YNFKEQ. This CDR3 has 17 residues. The CDR3 coding sequence is TGTGCCAGCAGCCAAGATTTAACAACGGGCGCTAACTATGGCTACACCTTC. Translated, it gives CASSQDLTTGANYGYTF.

The chain carries TRBV18 and TRBJ2-1; possible D gene TRBD1, 5 bases. Germline CDR1 reads KGHSH; CDR2 reads LQKENI. The V end lost 3 bases, the J end lost 10 bases, and 13 bases lay between the germline ends. The CDR3 length is 13 residues. In nucleotides, the CDR3 is TGTGCCAGCTCACCGGCCAGGGTCGAGGAGCAGTTCTTC. It translates to CASSPARVEEQFF.

The chain is built from TRBV6-5 and TRBJ2-7, with 7 bases that match TRBD1. The germline V gene has CDR1 MNHEY and CDR2 SVGAGI. Trimming took 6 bases from V and 0 from J; bases not matched to a gene: 5. CDR3 length: 14 residues. The CDR3 region has the DNA TGTGCCAGCAGCCGACAGGGTAGCTCCTACGAGCAGTACTTC. This translates into CASSRQGSSYEQYF.

The V and J genes are TRBV2 and TRBJ2-6; D might be TRBD1 or TRBD2, each matching 6 bases. Germline loops: CDR1 SNHLY, CDR2 FYNNEI. The CDR3 contains 15 residues. The ends were cut back, 4 bases at V and 2 bases at J, with 9 bases in the middle. The CDR3 loop is CASSAGGPGANVLTF. The CDR3 nucleotides are TGTGCCAGCAGTGCTGGGGGGCCTGGGGCCAACGTCCTGACTTTC.

V usage is TRBV7-9 and J usage is TRBJ1-1; D is undetermined. Germline V gene data show CDR1 as SEHNR and CDR2 as FQNEAQ (reference sequence). This CDR3 region has 15 residues. The V end was cut by 5 bases, the J end by 4 bases, with 17 bases between. CDR3 sequence: CASSRGILEATEAFF. The CDR3 DNA reads TGTGCCAGCAGCCGTGGGATTTTGGAGGCCACTGAAGCTTTCTTT.

This clone showed up just a few times. The chain uses TRBV19 and TRBJ1-1; D uncertain. V lost 1 base to trimming and J lost 4 bases, with 10 bases between them. The CDR3 is made up of 14 amino acids. Germline V gene sequence: CDR1 LNHDA, CDR2 SQIVND (reference sequence). The CDR3 bases are TGTGCCAGTAGTATAGCAGGCCTGGGCACTGAAGCTTTCTTT. Protein sequence: CASSIAGLGTEAFF.

The chain uses TRBV6-1 and TRBJ1-1; D perhaps matches TRBD1 (6 bases). The germline CDR1 and CDR2 sequences are MNHNS and SASEGT. This CDR3 has 14 residues. Between the trimmed V and J ends, which lost 2 bases and 4 bases, there was a span of 11 bases. The CDR3 loop is CASSESRGRTEAFF. The CDR3 DNA follows: TGTGCCAGCAGTGAATCACGGGGGCGCACTGAAGCTTTCTTT.

The genes are TRBV6-1 and TRBJ1-1; 10 bases fit TRBD1. The CDR3 loop spans 15 amino acids. V was pared by 4 bases and J by 1 base, with 3 bases of the junction left unmatched. Germline CDR1 and CDR2: MNHNS and SASEGT. The CDR3 DNA reads as TGTGCCAGCAGTGCGGGGACAGGGGCGAACACTGAAGCTTTCTTT. It is translated as CASSAGTGANTEAFF.

This chain uses TRBV19 with TRBJ2-7; 8 bases map to TRBD1. The germline gives CDR1 LNHDA, CDR2 SQIVND (reference sequence). J gave up 9 bases and V 8 bases, and 6 bases lay outside the gene matches. The CDR3 loop spans 11 amino acids. CDR3 region: CASGQGGSQYF. In DNA form, the CDR3 reads TGTGCCAGTGGACAGGGCGGGTCGCAGTACTTC.

The chain links TRBV11-2 to TRBJ1-1; D gene ambiguous. The CDR3 is 14 amino acids. Germline V gene data show CDR1 as SGHAT and CDR2 as FQNNGV. The V gene lost 2 bases and the J gene lost 4 bases, with 11 bases spanning the gap. CDR3 loop: CASSLFEGFTEAFF. The CDR3 region has the DNA TGTGCCAGCAGCTTATTCGAAGGGTTCACTGAAGCTTTCTTT.

V gene TRBV5-8 combines with J gene TRBJ1-6; D not certain. The germline CDR1 and CDR2 sequences are SGHTS and YDEGEE. The CDR3 consists of 15 residues. V gave up 6 bases and J gave up 1 base, with 11 bases separating them. The CDR3: CASNQEFSYNSPLHF. CDR3 DNA sequence: TGTGCCAGCAACCAGGAATTTTCCTATAATTCACCCCTCCACTTT.